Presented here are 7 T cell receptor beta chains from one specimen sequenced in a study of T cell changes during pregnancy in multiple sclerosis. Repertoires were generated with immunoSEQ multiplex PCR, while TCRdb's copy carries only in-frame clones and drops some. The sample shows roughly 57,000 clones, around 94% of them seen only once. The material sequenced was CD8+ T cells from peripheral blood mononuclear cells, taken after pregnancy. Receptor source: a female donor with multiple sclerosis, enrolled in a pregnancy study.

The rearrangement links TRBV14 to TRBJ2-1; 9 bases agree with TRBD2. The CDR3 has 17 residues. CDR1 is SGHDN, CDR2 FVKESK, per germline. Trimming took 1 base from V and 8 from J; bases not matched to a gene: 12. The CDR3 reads CASSQGPGSSGIDEQFF. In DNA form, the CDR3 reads TGTGCCAGCAGCCAAGGACCCGGGTCTAGCGGGATCGATGAGCAGTTCTTC. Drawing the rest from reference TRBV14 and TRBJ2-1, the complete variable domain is EAGVTQFPSHSVIEKGQTVTLRCDPISGHDNLYWYRRVMGKEIKFLLHFVKESKQDESGMPNNRFLAERTGGTYSTLKVQPAELEDSGVYFCASSQGPGSSGIDEQFFGPGTRLTVL.

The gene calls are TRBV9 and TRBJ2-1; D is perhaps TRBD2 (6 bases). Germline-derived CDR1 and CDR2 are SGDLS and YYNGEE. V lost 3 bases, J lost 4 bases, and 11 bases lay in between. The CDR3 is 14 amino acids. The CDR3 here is CASSALADYNEQFF. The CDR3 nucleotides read TGTGCCAGCAGCGCACTAGCAGATTACAATGAGCAGTTCTTC.

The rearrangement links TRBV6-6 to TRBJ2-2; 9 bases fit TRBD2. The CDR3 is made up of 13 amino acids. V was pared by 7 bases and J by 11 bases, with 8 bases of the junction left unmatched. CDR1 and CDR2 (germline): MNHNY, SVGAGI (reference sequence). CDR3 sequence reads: CASTPGGLAELFF. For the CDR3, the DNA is TGTGCCAGCACCCCCGGGGGACTAGCAGAGCTGTTTTTT.

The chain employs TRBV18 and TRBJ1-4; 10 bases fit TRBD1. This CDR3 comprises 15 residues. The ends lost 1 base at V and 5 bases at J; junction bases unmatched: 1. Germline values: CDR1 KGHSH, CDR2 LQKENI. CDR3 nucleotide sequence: TGTGCCAGCTCACCACTGGGACAGGGGAATGAAAAACTGTTTTTT. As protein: CASSPLGQGNEKLFF. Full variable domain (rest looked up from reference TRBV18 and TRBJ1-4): NAGVMQNPRHLVRRRGQEARLRCSPMKGHSHVYWYRQLPEEGLKFMVYLQKENIIDESGMPKERFSAEFPKEGPSILRIQQVVRGDSAAYFCASSPLGQGNEKLFFGSGTQLSVL.

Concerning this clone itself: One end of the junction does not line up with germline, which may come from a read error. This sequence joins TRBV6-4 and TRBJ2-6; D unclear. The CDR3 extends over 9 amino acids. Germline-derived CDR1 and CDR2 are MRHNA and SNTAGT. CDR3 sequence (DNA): TGTGCCACCCGCTTTACGCACTGGTTC. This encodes CATRFTHWF.

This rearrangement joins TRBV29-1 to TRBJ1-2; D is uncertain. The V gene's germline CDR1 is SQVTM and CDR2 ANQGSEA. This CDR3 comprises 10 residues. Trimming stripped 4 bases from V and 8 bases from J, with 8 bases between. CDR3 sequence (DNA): TGCAGCGTTGTAGAGGGCGGCTACACCTTC. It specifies CSVVEGGYTF.

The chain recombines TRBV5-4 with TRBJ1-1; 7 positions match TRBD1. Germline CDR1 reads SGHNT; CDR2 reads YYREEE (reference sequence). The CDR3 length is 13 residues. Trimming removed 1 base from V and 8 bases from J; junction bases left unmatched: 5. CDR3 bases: TGTGCCAGCAGCTTGTTCAGGGGACAGGAAGCTTTCTTT. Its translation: CASSLFRGQEAFF.